Here is one T cell receptor beta chain with its context. Clones were sequenced by immunoSEQ multiplex PCR, and TCRdb holds only the in-frame ones, with some missing. The data show approximately 43,000 clones, roughly 82% seen once. The data stem from a study of radiation and T cells in renal cell carcinoma. Time point reported: blood 4 weeks post-SBRT, at nephrectomy. The sample's treatment: 15 Gy SBRT to primary tumor, nephrectomy 4 weeks later. This CDR3 has 14 residues. The germline gives CDR1 SGHRS, CDR2 YFSETQ. With 5 bases removed from V and 5 bases from J, the gap between germline ends came to 16 bases.

Sequences were derived from blood, sampled from a patient whose treatment included radiotherapy and nephrectomy. The rearrangement joins TRBV5-1 to TRBJ2-5; tentatively, D is TRBD1 (6 bases). This TCR was recovered from a woman in her 70s with renal cell carcinoma. The CDR3 loop reads CASSRVARGETQYF. Written as DNA, the CDR3 is TGCGCCAGCAGTCGGGTTGCGAGGGGGGAGACCCAGTACTTC.